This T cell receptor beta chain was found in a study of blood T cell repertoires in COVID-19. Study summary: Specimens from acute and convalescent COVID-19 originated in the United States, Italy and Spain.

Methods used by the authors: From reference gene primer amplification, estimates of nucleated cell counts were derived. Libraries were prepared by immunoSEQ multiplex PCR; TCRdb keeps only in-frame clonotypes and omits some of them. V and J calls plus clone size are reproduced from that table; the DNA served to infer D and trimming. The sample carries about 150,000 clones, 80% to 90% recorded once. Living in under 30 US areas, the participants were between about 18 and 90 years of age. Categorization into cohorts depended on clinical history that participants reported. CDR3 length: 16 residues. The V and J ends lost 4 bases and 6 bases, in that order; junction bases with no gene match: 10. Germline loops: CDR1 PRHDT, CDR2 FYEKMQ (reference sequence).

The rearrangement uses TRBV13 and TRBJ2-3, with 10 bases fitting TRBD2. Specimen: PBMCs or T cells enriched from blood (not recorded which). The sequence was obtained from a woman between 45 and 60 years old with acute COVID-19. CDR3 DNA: TGTGCCAGCAGCTCAACTTCTAGCGGGAGTCGCGATACGCAGTATTTT. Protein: CASSSTSSGSRDTQYF.